Sequencing of this TCR beta chain was carried out in a study of blood T cell repertoires in COVID-19. Study context: Samples representing acute and convalescent COVID-19 were sourced from the United States, Italy and Spain. Sample material is recorded as cDNA or gDNA derived from T cells, B-cell-depleted T cells, or PBMCs.

In the study's own analysis: Reference gene primer amplification yielded estimated nucleated cell counts. Data came from immunoSEQ multiplex PCR; TCRdb stores just in-frame clones and leaves some out. That table gives V, J and clone size, and the DNA gave D and trimming. The profile shows 130,000 or so clones, over 75% of them singletons. V was clipped by 1 base and J by 0 bases; unmatched bases: 2. Germline V CDR1 and CDR2: SGHTA, FQGNSA. This CDR3 region has 17 residues. The sample comprised peripheral blood. This chain uses TRBV7-2 with TRBJ2-3, with 12 bases aligning to TRBD2. The clonotype was recovered from a man between 65 and 85 years old with active COVID-19. In DNA, the CDR3 is TGTGCCAGCAGCTTAGTTGGGACTAGCGGGAGCACAGATACGCAGTATTTT. Its protein is CASSLVGTSGSTDTQYF.